These T cell receptor beta chains were read from a single sample in a study of shared clonotypes between healthy human individuals. Here immunoSEQ multiplex PCR was the method, and the copy in TCRdb shows in-frame clones only, minus some. This table has a few million clones, about 92% appearing once. Sequencing was performed on naive CD4+ T cells from PBMCs. The receptors stem from a man between 18 and 29 years old in good health. Some clones in this sample may be carry-over from other donors' samples. Each CDR3 is given with its conserved first and last residue. The order of the fields is clone size, D gene, V gene, J gene, CDR3 protein, CDR3 DNA. A D gene is named only where the DNA matches it firmly. Size tells how often a clone was seen (once, few, many) or the class of an expanded clone, and some rows leave it out.

clone_size: NA
d_call: NA
v_call: TRBV6-5
j_call: TRBJ2-5
cdr3_aa: CASSRRDPAETQYF
cdr3_nt: TGTGCCAGCAGTCGCCGGGACCCCGCGGAGACCCAGTACTTC

clone_size: NA
d_call: TRBD1
v_call: TRBV7-9
j_call: TRBJ2-3
cdr3_aa: CASSLGQGVDTQYF
cdr3_nt: TGTGCCAGCAGCTTAGGTCAGGGGGTCGATACGCAGTATTTT

clone_size: NA
d_call: NA
v_call: TRBV5-1
j_call: TRBJ2-2
cdr3_aa: CASSTHLRENTGELFF
cdr3_nt: TGCGCCAGCAGCACGCACCTCCGGGAGAACACCGGGGAGCTGTTTTTT

clone_size: NA
d_call: NA
v_call: TRBV7-9
j_call: TRBJ1-1
cdr3_aa: CASSLMTDTEAFF
cdr3_nt: TGTGCCAGCAGCTTAATGACCGACACTGAAGCTTTCTTT

clone_size: NA
d_call: NA
v_call: TRBV6-1
j_call: TRBJ2-7
cdr3_aa: CASSEVGGPYPYEQYF
cdr3_nt: TGTGCCAGCAGTGAAGTGGGGGGGCCGTACCCCTACGAGCAGTACTTC

clone_size: NA
d_call: NA
v_call: TRBV19
j_call: TRBJ1-5
cdr3_aa: CASSIGRAGNQPQHF
cdr3_nt: TGTGCCAGTAGTATAGGCAGGGCGGGCAATCAGCCCCAGCATTTT

clone_size: NA
d_call: NA
v_call: TRBV5-1
j_call: TRBJ2-6
cdr3_aa: CASSPTGPVGANVLTF
cdr3_nt: TGCGCCAGCAGCCCGACAGGACCAGTTGGGGCCAACGTCCTGACTTTC

clone_size: NA
d_call: TRBD1
v_call: TRBV25-1
j_call: TRBJ2-1
cdr3_aa: CASRPGTGAYNEQFF
cdr3_nt: TGTGCCAGCAGACCCGGGACAGGGGCCTACAATGAGCAGTTCTTC

clone_size: NA
d_call: NA
v_call: TRBV7-9
j_call: TRBJ1-6
cdr3_aa: CASSLPESPLHF
cdr3_nt: TGTGCCAGCAGCTTACCCGAATCACCCCTCCACTTT

clone_size: NA
d_call: NA
v_call: TRBV29-1
j_call: TRBJ2-5
cdr3_aa: CSVDGFGGETQYF
cdr3_nt: TGCAGCGTTGACGGGTTCGGCGGGGAGACCCAGTACTTC

clone_size: NA
d_call: NA
v_call: TRBV28
j_call: TRBJ1-5
cdr3_aa: CASSFLVRNQPQHF
cdr3_nt: TGTGCCAGCAGTTTCTTGGTGCGCAATCAGCCCCAGCATTTT

clone_size: NA
d_call: TRBD1
v_call: TRBV5-1
j_call: TRBJ1-2
cdr3_aa: CASSFRQGRSDGYTF
cdr3_nt: TGCGCCAGCAGTTTTAGACAGGGAAGAAGTGATGGCTACACCTTC

clone_size: NA
d_call: NA
v_call: TRBV28
j_call: TRBJ1-2
cdr3_aa: CASSYTTGGGYGYTF
cdr3_nt: TGTGCCAGCAGTTATACGACAGGAGGGGGCTATGGCTACACCTTC

clone_size: NA
d_call: NA
v_call: TRBV7-2
j_call: TRBJ2-7
cdr3_aa: CASSLVGAGQSSYEQYF
cdr3_nt: TGTGCCAGCAGCTTAGTTGGGGCAGGACAGAGCTCCTACGAGCAGTACTTC

clone_size: NA
d_call: TRBD2
v_call: TRBV5-1
j_call: TRBJ2-7
cdr3_aa: CASTHGTSGTYEQYF
cdr3_nt: TGCGCCAGCACCCACGGGACTAGCGGAACCTACGAGCAGTACTTC

clone_size: NA
d_call: TRBD2
v_call: TRBV5-1
j_call: TRBJ2-6
cdr3_aa: CASSYGREGPGANVLTF
cdr3_nt: TGCGCCAGCAGCTATGGGCGGGAGGGCCCTGGGGCCAACGTCCTGACTTTC

clone_size: NA
d_call: TRBD2
v_call: TRBV19
j_call: TRBJ2-5
cdr3_aa: CASSSGLAGRQETQYF
cdr3_nt: TGTGCCAGTAGTTCCGGACTAGCGGGCCGACAAGAGACCCAGTACTTC

clone_size: NA
d_call: NA
v_call: TRBV6-1
j_call: TRBJ2-1
cdr3_aa: CASRLENGEQFF
cdr3_nt: TGTGCCAGCAGGCTAGAGAACGGTGAGCAGTTCTTC

clone_size: NA
d_call: NA
v_call: TRBV10-2
j_call: TRBJ2-1
cdr3_aa: CASTDWRTGTSYNEQFF
cdr3_nt: TGCGCCAGCACCGATTGGCGGACCGGGACTTCCTACAATGAGCAGTTCTTC

clone_size: once
d_call: TRBD2
v_call: TRBV28
j_call: TRBJ2-1
cdr3_aa: CASSPWTSGVYNEQFF
cdr3_nt: TGTGCCAGCAGTCCCTGGACTAGCGGGGTGTACAATGAGCAGTTCTTC

clone_size: NA
d_call: NA
v_call: TRBV4-1
j_call: TRBJ2-4
cdr3_aa: CASSQGAGLTDIQYF
cdr3_nt: TGCGCCAGCAGCCAGGGGGCCGGGCTTACGGACATTCAGTACTTC

clone_size: NA
d_call: NA
v_call: TRBV27
j_call: TRBJ1-2
cdr3_aa: CASSFGLGYGYTF
cdr3_nt: TGTGCCAGCAGTTTCGGCCTAGGCTATGGCTACACCTTC

clone_size: few
d_call: NA
v_call: TRBV9
j_call: TRBJ1-1
cdr3_aa: CASSVRPSRNTEAFF
cdr3_nt: TGTGCCAGCAGCGTACGCCCCAGCCGGAACACTGAAGCTTTCTTT